A single sample gave rise to the 21 T cell receptor beta chains below, sequenced in a study of beta chain features in type 1 diabetes (dated by TCRdb to 2017 to 2018). What the work shows at the level of the full study, not this receptor alone: In all four CD4+ subsets, TCRB CDR3 length was moderately but significantly shorter in type 1 diabetes patients.

Their target antigens are unknown. Library construction relied on the immunoSEQ multiplex PCR assay. The entire amount of isolated RNA was reverse transcribed using the High Capacity cDNA Reverse Transcription Kit, so the sequenced TCRB transcripts were expressed ones. TCRdb carries this immuneACCESS record with in-frame sequences only. Its versions omit some clonotypes, under half of them owing to an unresolved V gene in the studies checked, with the rest unexplained. A total of more than 550,000 clones appear in this sample, about an eighth of them only once. The ten largest clonotypes hold 0.03% to 0.045% of the sample. Sample: naive CD4+ T cells from blood. In the paper's terms, the cell subset or site label means: true naive CD4+ T cells. The receptors originated from a man between 18 and 29 years old with type 1 diabetes.

This chain connects TRBV6-5 to TRBJ2-1; D is unclear. The length of the CDR3 is 15 residues. CDR1 MNHEY and CDR2 SVGAGI come from the germline V gene. Trimming pared 7 bases from V and 2 bases from J, leaving 15 bases between. CDR3 amino acids: CASTPQVSAYNEQFF. The DNA for the CDR3 is TGTGCCAGCACCCCCCAGGTTTCGGCCTACAATGAGCAGTTCTTC.

This chain connects TRBV7-9 to TRBJ1-1; the D is unclear. CDR1 SEHNR and CDR2 FQNEAQ come from the germline V gene (reference sequence). Trimming cost V 1 base and J 5 bases, with 8 bases left between them. The CDR3 extends over 13 amino acids. The CDR3 is CASSLGGRTEAFF. The CDR3 bases are TGTGCCAGCAGCTTAGGAGGTAGGACTGAAGCTTTCTTT.

This clone was counted once. The rearrangement links TRBV7-9 to TRBJ1-2; TRBD1 matches 10 bases. The V and J ends lost 5 bases and 7 bases, in that order; junction bases with no gene match: 13. Germline CDR1 is SEHNR and CDR2 is FQNEAQ (reference sequence). This CDR3 has 16 amino acids. The CDR3 protein is CASSPARTGGHAGYTF. The CDR3, as DNA: TGTGCCAGCAGCCCCGCCCGGACAGGGGGACATGCTGGCTACACCTTC.

In regard to this clone: The same CDR3 arises from other DNA sequences in this sample as well. This chain uses TRBV7-2 with TRBJ2-5; 8 bases are a match to TRBD2. There are 13 residues in the CDR3. The V segment lost 6 bases and the J segment 5 bases; nucleotides outside the gene matches: 5. Germline values: CDR1 SGHTA, CDR2 FQGNSA. CDR3 residues: CASSPSGGETQYF. The DNA of the CDR3 is TGTGCCAGCAGTCCAAGCGGGGGTGAGACCCAGTACTTC. The full variable domain, completed using reference TRBV7-2 and TRBJ2-5, is GAGVSQSPSNKVTEKGKDVELRCDPISGHTALYWYRQSLGQGLEFLIYFQGNSAPDKSGLPSDRFSAERTGGSVSTLTIQRTQQEDSAVYLCASSPSGGETQYFGPGTRLLVL.

There are a few counts of this clone. The chain carries TRBV5-1 and TRBJ1-4; the D is unclear. This CDR3 comprises 15 residues. Germline CDR1 is SGHRS and CDR2 is YFSETQ. Deletions cut 3 bases from V and 0 bases from J, with 9 bases between. CDR3 coding DNA: TGCGCCAGCAGCTCCTCCGGGACAACTAATGAAAAACTGTTTTTT. Its translation: CASSSSGTTNEKLFF. Full variable domain (remainder filled in from reference TRBV5-1 and TRBJ1-4): KAGVTQTPRYLIKTRGQQVTLSCSPISGHRSVSWYQQTPGQGLQFLFEYFSETQRNKGNFPGRFSGRQFSNSRSEMNVSTLELGDSALYLCASSSSGTTNEKLFFGSGTQLSVL.

This clone was seen a handful of times. This chain links TRBV29-1 with TRBJ1-2; D remains unclear. The CDR3 runs 11 residues. V was cut by 4 bases and J by 8 bases, with 11 bases left in between. Germline V gene lookup returns CDR1 SQVTM and CDR2 ANQGSEA. The CDR3 DNA reads as TGCAGCGTTGGTCAGGCGGAGGGCTACACCTTC. Residues: CSVGQAEGYTF.

This clone was counted only a few times. The J gene is TRBJ2-2, the V gene TRBV19; no reliable D call. Germline V gene data show CDR1 as LNHDA and CDR2 as SQIVND (reference sequence). V lost 5 bases and J 0 bases, leaving 10 bases between the germline ends. The length of the CDR3 is 15 residues. CDR3 region: CASSEYAANTGELFF. The CDR3 DNA follows: TGTGCCAGTAGTGAATACGCCGCGAACACCGGGGAGCTGTTTTTT.

This chain uses TRBV15 with TRBJ2-3, with 12 bases lining up with TRBD2. The germline gives CDR1 LNHNV, CDR2 YYDKDF (reference sequence). The CDR3 covers 17 residues. V trimming: 0 bases; J trimming: 0 bases; junction bases outside the gene matches: 1. In nucleotides, the CDR3 is TGTGCCACCAGCAGAGATGGGACTAGCGGGAGCACAGATACGCAGTATTTT. It is translated as CATSRDGTSGSTDTQYF.

The chain recombines TRBV6-1 with TRBJ2-1; TRBD1 might be the D (6 bases). CDR1 is MNHNS, CDR2 SASEGT, per germline. V gave up 4 bases and J gave up 9 bases, with 16 bases separating them. The CDR3 is made up of 14 amino acids. The CDR3 reads CASSAEYRDGEQFF. For the CDR3, the DNA is TGTGCCAGCAGTGCAGAGTACAGGGACGGTGAGCAGTTCTTC.

This chain links TRBV6-5 with TRBJ2-1, with 8 bases aligning to TRBD2. The CDR3 has 15 residues. With V trimmed by 8 bases and J by 7 bases, 13 bases remained unmatched. Germline V CDR1 and CDR2: MNHEY, SVGAGI. The CDR3 region is CASCLAGRGRNEQFF. CDR3 coding DNA: TGTGCCAGCTGCTTAGCGGGAAGAGGGAGAAATGAGCAGTTCTTC.

The CDR3 loop reads CASSIKNRAETQYF. Written as DNA, the CDR3 is TGTGCCAGTAGTATAAAGAATAGGGCAGAGACCCAGTACTTC. The rearrangement uses TRBV19 and TRBJ2-5, with unresolved D. CDR1 LNHDA and CDR2 SQIVND come from the germline V gene (reference sequence). The V end lost 2 bases, the J end lost 4 bases, and 11 bases lay between the germline ends. The CDR3 runs 14 residues.

The chain is built from TRBV9 and TRBJ2-7; 10 bases align to TRBD2. Germline lookup yields CDR1 SGDLS and CDR2 YYNGEE. Trimming took 4 bases from V and 5 from J; bases not matched to a gene: 9. The CDR3 spans 15 residues. CDR3 DNA sequence: TGTGCCAGCAGCTCCCTAGCGGGAGTTGGAGACGAGCAGTACTTC. This codes for CASSSLAGVGDEQYF.

The sample holds a few counts of this clone. The rearrangement joins TRBV30 to TRBJ1-2; TRBD1 might be the D (5 bases). Trimming took 0 bases from V and 4 from J, leaving 18 bases between them. This CDR3 region has 16 residues. Per the germline V gene, CDR1 is GTSNPN and CDR2 is SVGIG (reference sequence). This CDR3 reads CAWSVGPSRERYGYTF. The DNA for the CDR3 is TGTGCCTGGAGTGTAGGCCCTAGCAGGGAGCGCTATGGCTACACCTTC.

The genes are TRBV5-5 and TRBJ2-7; TRBD2 matches 9 bases. With V trimmed by 5 bases and J by 6 bases, 12 bases remained unmatched. This CDR3 contains 15 residues. Germline V CDR1 and CDR2: SGHKS, YYEKEE (reference sequence). CDR3 in DNA: TGTGCCAGCAGGGTTAGCGGGAGTCAAACGGTCGAGCAGTACTTC. Its translation is CASRVSGSQTVEQYF.

This clone was counted only a few times. This chain uses TRBV25-1 with TRBJ2-2, with D unclear. From germline, CDR1 is MGHDK and CDR2 SYGVNS. The germline V and J ends were trimmed by 9 bases and 0 bases, with 11 bases remaining between them. The CDR3 is made up of 14 amino acids. This chain's CDR3 is CASRAPSNTGELFF. The CDR3 coding sequence is TGTGCCAGTAGGGCACCCTCGAACACCGGGGAGCTGTTTTTT.

This clone was counted between two and nine times. V gene TRBV7-2 combines with J gene TRBJ1-5, with D hard to call. Looked up from germline, CDR1 is SGHTA and CDR2 is FQGNSA. Trimming shortened V by 6 bases and J by 1 base, and 10 bases separated the two germline ends. The CDR3 is 14 residues long. The CDR3 sequence is CASSREVSNQPQHF. In nucleotides, the CDR3 is TGTGCCAGCAGTAGGGAGGTCAGCAATCAGCCCCAGCATTTT.

The chain combines TRBV5-4 with TRBJ2-5; 12 nucleotides match TRBD2. This CDR3 comprises 19 residues. The junction had 19 bases not matched to a gene; V was cut back by 5 bases and J by 5 bases. Germline V CDR1 and CDR2: SGHNT, YYREEE (reference sequence). Here the CDR3 reads CASSFEPGTSGRSRETQYF. In DNA form, the CDR3 reads TGTGCCAGCAGTTTCGAGCCCGGGACTAGCGGGCGGAGCAGGGAGACCCAGTACTTC.

This clone was observed a few times. Other DNA sequences in the sample encode the same CDR3. V gene TRBV2 combines with J gene TRBJ1-1, with D hard to call. The V end lost 7 bases, the J end lost 0 bases, and 3 bases lay between the germline ends. The CDR3 spans 11 residues. Germline CDR1 is SNHLY and CDR2 is FYNNEI. The CDR3 DNA reads TGTGCCAGCACTCTGAACACTGAAGCTTTCTTT. This gives the protein CASTLNTEAFF.

In its sample, this clone was seen a few times. The chain recombines TRBV19 with TRBJ1-5, with D possibly TRBD1 on 6 matching bases. The CDR3 is made up of 14 amino acids. Between the trimmed V and J ends, which lost 5 bases and 7 bases, there was a span of 15 bases. Germline V lookup: CDR1 LNHDA, CDR2 SQIVND (reference sequence). This CDR3 is CASSPRDIRQPQHF. CDR3 bases: TGTGCCAGTAGTCCACGGGACATTAGGCAGCCCCAGCATTTT.

CDR3 in DNA: TGTGCCTGTAGCGGGGGCCACAATGAGCAGTTCTTC. It yields the protein CACSGGHNEQFF. The chain recombines TRBV30 with TRBJ2-1, with 9 bases identical to TRBD2. V lost 6 bases, J lost 5 bases, and 2 bases stayed unmatched. The V gene's germline CDR1 is GTSNPN and CDR2 SVGIG (reference sequence). This CDR3 region has 12 residues.

This clone came up a few times. The chain links TRBV7-9 to TRBJ2-5; no clear D gene. This CDR3 has 12 residues. Looked up from germline, CDR1 is SEHNR and CDR2 is FQNEAQ (reference sequence). V lost 8 bases and J lost 4, with 11 bases in between. In nucleotides, the CDR3 is TGTGCCAGCCGGTTGATAGCAGAGACCCAGTACTTC. Amino acid sequence: CASRLIAETQYF.